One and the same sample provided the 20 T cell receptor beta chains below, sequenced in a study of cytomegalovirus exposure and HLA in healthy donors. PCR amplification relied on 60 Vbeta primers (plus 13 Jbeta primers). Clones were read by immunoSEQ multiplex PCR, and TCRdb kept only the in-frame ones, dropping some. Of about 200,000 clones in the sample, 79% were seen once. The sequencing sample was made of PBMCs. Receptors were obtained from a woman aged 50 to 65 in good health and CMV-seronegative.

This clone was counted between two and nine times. The CDR3 spells CASSPSAGTGYEKLFF. CDR3 nucleotides: TGTGCCAGCTCACCTTCCGCCGGGACAGGCTATGAAAAACTGTTTTTT. The rearrangement uses TRBV18 and TRBJ1-4; the match to TRBD1 covers 8 bases. J was trimmed by 6 bases and V by 3 bases; bases with no gene match: 9. The CDR3 spans 16 residues. Germline V CDR1 and CDR2: KGHSH, LQKENI.

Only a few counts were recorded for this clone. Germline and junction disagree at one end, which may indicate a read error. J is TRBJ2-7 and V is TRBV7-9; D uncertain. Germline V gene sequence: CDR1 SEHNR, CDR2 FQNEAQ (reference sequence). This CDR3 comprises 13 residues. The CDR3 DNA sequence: TGTTCCAGCAGCTTAGGTAGATCCTACGAGCAGTACTTC. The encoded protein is CSSSLGRSYEQYF.

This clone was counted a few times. The CDR3 protein is CASSYRQGAINEQFF. In DNA, the CDR3 is TGCGCCAGCAGCTATCGACAGGGGGCTATCAATGAGCAGTTCTTC. The J gene is TRBJ2-1, the V gene TRBV5-1, with 10 bases that match TRBD1. This CDR3 contains 15 residues. V shed 3 bases and J 6 bases; nucleotides not matched to a gene: 6. CDR1 is SGHRS, CDR2 YFSETQ, per germline.

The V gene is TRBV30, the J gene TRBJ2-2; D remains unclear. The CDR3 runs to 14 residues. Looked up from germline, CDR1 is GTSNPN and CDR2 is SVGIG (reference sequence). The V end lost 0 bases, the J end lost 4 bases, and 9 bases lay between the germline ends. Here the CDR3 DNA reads TGTGCCTGGAGTGTACACCGCTTCACCGGGGAGCTGTTTTTT. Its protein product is CAWSVHRFTGELFF.

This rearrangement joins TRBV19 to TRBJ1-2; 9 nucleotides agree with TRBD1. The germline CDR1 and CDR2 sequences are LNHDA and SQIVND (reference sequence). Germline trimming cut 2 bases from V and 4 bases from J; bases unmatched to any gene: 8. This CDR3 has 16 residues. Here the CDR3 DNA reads TGTGCCAGTAGTATATTGGGGACAGGGCCGACCTATGGCTACACCTTC. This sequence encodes CASSILGTGPTYGYTF.

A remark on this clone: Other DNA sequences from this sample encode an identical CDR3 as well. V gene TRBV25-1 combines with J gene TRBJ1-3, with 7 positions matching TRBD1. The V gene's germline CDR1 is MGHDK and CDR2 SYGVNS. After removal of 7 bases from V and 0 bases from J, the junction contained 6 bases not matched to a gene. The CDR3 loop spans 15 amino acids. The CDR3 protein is CASKLQGPSGNTIYF. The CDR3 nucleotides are TGTGCCAGCAAATTACAGGGGCCCTCTGGAAACACCATATATTTT.

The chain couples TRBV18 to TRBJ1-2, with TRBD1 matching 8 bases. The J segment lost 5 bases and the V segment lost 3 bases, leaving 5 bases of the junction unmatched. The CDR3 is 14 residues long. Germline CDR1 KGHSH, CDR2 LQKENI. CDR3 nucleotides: TGTGCCAGCTCACCGCTCAGGACAGGGTATGGCTACACCTTC. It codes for CASSPLRTGYGYTF.

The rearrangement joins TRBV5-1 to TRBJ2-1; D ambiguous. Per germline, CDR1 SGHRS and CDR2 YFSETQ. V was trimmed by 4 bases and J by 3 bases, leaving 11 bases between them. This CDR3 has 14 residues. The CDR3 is CASSATLVYNEQFF. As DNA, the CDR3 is TGCGCCAGCAGCGCCACTCTGGTCTACAATGAGCAGTTCTTC.

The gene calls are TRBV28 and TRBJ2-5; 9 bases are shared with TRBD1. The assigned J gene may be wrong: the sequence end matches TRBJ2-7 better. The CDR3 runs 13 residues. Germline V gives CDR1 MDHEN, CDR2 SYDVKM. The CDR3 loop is CASRGQGTYEQYF. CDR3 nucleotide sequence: TGTGCCAGCAGGGGACAGGGAACCTACGAGCAGTACTTC.

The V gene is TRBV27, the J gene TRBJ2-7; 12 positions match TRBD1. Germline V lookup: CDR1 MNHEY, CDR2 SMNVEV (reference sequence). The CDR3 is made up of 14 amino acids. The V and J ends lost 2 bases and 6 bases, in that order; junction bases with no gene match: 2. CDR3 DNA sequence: TGTGCCAGCAGTTTAGGGACAGGGGGCACCGAGCAGTACTTC. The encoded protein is CASSLGTGGTEQYF.

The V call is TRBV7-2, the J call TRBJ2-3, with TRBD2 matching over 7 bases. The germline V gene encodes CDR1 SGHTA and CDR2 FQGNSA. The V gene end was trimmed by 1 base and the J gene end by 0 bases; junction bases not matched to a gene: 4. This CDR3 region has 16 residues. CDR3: CASSLGAGSSTDTQYF. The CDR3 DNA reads TGTGCCAGCAGCTTAGGAGCGGGGTCTAGCACAGATACGCAGTATTTT.

CDR3 nucleotides: TGTGCCAGCAGCTTTAGCGCGGGCATCTTAGGCGAGCAGTACTTC. Encoded protein: CASSFSAGILGEQYF. The chain carries TRBV7-8 and TRBJ2-7, with D perhaps matching TRBD2 (5 bases). The CDR3 length is 15 residues. V was pared by 3 bases and J by 6 bases, with 18 bases between. Germline CDR1 reads SGHVS; CDR2 reads FQNEAQ.

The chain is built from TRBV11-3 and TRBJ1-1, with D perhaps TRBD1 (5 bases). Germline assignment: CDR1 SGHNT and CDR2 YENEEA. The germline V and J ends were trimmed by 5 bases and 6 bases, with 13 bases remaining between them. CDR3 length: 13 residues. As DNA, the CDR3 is TGTGCCAGCAGCACCGACAGTACGGCTGAAGCTTTCTTT. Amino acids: CASSTDSTAEAFF.

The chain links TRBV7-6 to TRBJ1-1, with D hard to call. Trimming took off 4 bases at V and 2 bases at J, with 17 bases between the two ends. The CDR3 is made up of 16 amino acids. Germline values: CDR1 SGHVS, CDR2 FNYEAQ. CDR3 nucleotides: TGTGCCAGCAGCTCCCCAATTGGAGGGCCTAACACTGAAGCTTTCTTT. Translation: CASSSPIGGPNTEAFF.

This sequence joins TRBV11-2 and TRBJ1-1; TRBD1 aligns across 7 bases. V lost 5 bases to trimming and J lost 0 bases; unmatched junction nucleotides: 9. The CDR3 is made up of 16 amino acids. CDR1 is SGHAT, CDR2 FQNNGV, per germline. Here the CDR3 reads CASSPRQGHLNTEAFF. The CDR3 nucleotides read TGTGCCAGCAGCCCCCGACAGGGCCACTTGAACACTGAAGCTTTCTTT.

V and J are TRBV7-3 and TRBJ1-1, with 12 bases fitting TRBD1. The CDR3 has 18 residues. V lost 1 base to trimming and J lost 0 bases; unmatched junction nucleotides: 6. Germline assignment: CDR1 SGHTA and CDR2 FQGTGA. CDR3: CASSLIGTGGLMNTEAFF. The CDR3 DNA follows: TGTGCCAGCAGCTTAATCGGGACAGGGGGCCTCATGAACACTGAAGCTTTCTTT.

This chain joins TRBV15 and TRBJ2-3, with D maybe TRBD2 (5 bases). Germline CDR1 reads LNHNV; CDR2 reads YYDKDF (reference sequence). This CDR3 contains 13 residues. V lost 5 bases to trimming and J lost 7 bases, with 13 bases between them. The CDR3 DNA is TGTGCCACCAGCTATCTTCTAGCCTATACGCAGTATTTT. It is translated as CATSYLLAYTQYF.

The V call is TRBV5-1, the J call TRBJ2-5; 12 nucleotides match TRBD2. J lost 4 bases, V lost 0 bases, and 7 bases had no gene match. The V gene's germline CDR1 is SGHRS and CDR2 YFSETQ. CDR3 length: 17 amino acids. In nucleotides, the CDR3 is TGCGCCAGCAGCTTGGCTAGCGGGGGGGGCTTCATAGAGACCCAGTACTTC. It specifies CASSLASGGGFIETQYF.

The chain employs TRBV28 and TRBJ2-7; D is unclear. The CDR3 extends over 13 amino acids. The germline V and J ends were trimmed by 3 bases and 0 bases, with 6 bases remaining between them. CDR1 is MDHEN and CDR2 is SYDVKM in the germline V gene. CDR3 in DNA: TGTGCCAGCAGTTTCTCTCTCTCCTACGAGCAGTACTTC. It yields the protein CASSFSLSYEQYF.

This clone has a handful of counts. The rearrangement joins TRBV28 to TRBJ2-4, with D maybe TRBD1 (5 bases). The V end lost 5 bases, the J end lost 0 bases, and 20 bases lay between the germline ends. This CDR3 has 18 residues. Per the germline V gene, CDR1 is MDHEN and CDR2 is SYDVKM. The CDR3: CASSAPLGQGIAKNIQYF. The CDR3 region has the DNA TGTGCCAGCAGTGCCCCGCTCGGGCAGGGAATAGCCAAAAACATTCAGTACTTC. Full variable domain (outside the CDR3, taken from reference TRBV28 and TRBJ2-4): DVKVTQSSRYLVKRTGEKVFLECVQDMDHENMFWYRQDPGLGLRLIYFSYDVKMKEKGDIPEGYSVSREKKERFSLILESASTNQTSMYLCASSAPLGQGIAKNIQYFGAGTRLSVL.